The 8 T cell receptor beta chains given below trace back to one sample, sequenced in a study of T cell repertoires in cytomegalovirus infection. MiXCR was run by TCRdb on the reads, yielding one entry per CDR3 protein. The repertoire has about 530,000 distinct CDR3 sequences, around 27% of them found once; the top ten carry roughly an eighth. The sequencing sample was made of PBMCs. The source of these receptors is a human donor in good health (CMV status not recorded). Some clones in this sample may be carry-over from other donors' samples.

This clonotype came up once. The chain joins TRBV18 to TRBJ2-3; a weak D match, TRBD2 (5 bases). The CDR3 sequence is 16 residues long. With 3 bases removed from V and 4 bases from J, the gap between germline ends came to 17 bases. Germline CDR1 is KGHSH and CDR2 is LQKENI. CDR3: CASSPDLRAPSDTQYF. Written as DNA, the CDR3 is TGTGCCAGCTCACCGGATTTGAGGGCCCCCTCAGATACGCAGTATTTT.

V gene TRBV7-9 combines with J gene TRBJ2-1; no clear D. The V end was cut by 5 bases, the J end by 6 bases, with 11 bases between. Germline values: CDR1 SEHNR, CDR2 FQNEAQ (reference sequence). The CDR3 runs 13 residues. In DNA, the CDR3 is TGTGCCAGCAGCGACCGATGGACCAATGAGCAGTTCTTC. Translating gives CASSDRWTNEQFF.

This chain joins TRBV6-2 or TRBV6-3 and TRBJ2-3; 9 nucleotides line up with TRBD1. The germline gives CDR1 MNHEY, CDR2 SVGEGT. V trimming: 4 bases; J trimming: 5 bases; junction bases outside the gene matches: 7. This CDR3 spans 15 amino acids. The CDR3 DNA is TGTGCCAGCAGTTTCGGACAGGGGAGGGGAGATACGCAGTATTTT. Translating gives CASSFGQGRGDTQYF.

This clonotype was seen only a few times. The CDR3 here is CASSLKGIRGYGYTF. CDR3 nucleotides: TGTGCCAGCAGTTTGAAAGGGATTCGGGGCTATGGCTACACCTTC. The chain has TRBV12-3 or TRBV12-4 and TRBJ1-2; D gene ambiguous. The CDR3 is 15 amino acids. V was shortened by 3 bases and J by 4 bases, with 15 bases between the two germline ends.

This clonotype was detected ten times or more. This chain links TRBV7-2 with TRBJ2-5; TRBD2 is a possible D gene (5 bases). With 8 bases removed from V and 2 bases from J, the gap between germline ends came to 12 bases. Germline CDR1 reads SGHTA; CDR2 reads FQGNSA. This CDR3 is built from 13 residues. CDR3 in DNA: TGTGCCAGCGGGAGTAGTTGGCAAGAGACCCAGTACTTC. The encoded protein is CASGSSWQETQYF.

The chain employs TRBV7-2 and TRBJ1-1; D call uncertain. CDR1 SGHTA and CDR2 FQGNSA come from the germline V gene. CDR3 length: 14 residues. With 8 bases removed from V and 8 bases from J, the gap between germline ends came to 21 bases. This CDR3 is CASREWPFEREAFF. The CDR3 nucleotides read TGTGCCAGCCGGGAATGGCCTTTTGAAAGGGAAGCTTTCTTT.

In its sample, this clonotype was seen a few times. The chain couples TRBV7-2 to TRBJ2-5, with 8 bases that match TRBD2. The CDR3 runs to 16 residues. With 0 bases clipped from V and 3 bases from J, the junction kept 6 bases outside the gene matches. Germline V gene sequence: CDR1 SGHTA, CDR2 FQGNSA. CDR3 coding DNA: TGTGCCAGCAGCTTAGCTGGAACTAGCGGCAAAGAGACCCAGTACTTC. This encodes CASSLAGTSGKETQYF.

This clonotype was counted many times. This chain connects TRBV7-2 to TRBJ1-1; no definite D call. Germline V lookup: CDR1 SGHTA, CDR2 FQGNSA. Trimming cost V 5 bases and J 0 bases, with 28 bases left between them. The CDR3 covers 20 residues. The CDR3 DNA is TGTGCCAGCAGCGACATTAGCCGAAACCTAAACAGATTTTTGAACACTGAAGCTTTCTTT. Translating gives CASSDISRNLNRFLNTEAFF.